Listed below are T cell receptor beta chains from one sample, sequenced in a study of blood T cell repertoires in COVID-19. Only in-frame clones appear in the TCRdb table, and some are missing; sequencing was by immunoSEQ multiplex PCR. There are approximately 150,000 clones in the sample; around nine tenths occur only once, and over 1.5% lies in the top ten. Material for sequencing was peripheral blood. These receptor sequences come from a woman aged 55-75 years with acute or convalescent COVID-19. CDR3s include the opening cysteine and the closing phenylalanine or tryptophan. Each record gives: V gene, D gene, clone size, J gene, CDR3 length, CDR3 protein, CDR3 DNA. A D gene is named only where the DNA matches it firmly. The size entry is marked missing in some rows and otherwise reads once, few, many or a size class.

v_call: TRBV7-9; d_call: -; clone_size: -; j_call: TRBJ2-1; cdr3_length: 19; cdr3_aa: CASSSRIVFRGSSYNEQFF; cdr3_nt: TGTGCCAGCAGCTCCCGGATAGTCTTCAGGGGAAGCTCCTACAATGAGCAGTTCTTC
v_call: TRBV6-5; d_call: TRBD1; clone_size: -; j_call: TRBJ2-3; cdr3_length: 15; cdr3_aa: CASRPYRGQTDTQYF; cdr3_nt: TGTGCCAGCAGGCCCTACAGGGGGCAGACAGATACGCAGTATTTT
v_call: TRBV3-1/TRBV3-2; d_call: -; clone_size: -; j_call: TRBJ2-7; cdr3_length: 12; cdr3_aa: CASSQGQYEQYF; cdr3_nt: TGTGCCAGCAGCCAGGGGCAATACGAGCAGTACTTC
v_call: TRBV29-1; d_call: -; clone_size: -; j_call: TRBJ1-4; cdr3_length: 12; cdr3_aa: CSALPGGEKLFF; cdr3_nt: TGCAGCGCCCTCCCCGGGGGTGAAAAACTGTTTTTT
v_call: TRBV7-9; d_call: -; clone_size: -; j_call: TRBJ2-6; cdr3_length: 15; cdr3_aa: CASSFSGSGANVLTF; cdr3_nt: TGTGCCAGCAGCTTCTCCGGGTCTGGGGCCAACGTCCTGACTTTC
v_call: TRBV6-2/TRBV6-3; d_call: TRBD1; clone_size: -; j_call: TRBJ1-1; cdr3_length: 15; cdr3_aa: CASSYGGQLYTEAFF; cdr3_nt: TGTGCCAGCAGTTACGGGGGACAGCTCTACACTGAAGCTTTCTTT
v_call: TRBV24-1; d_call: TRBD1; clone_size: -; j_call: TRBJ1-1; cdr3_length: 11; cdr3_aa: CATTGTAGAFF; cdr3_nt: TGTGCCACCACCGGGACAGCCGGGGCTTTCTTT
v_call: TRBV6-2/TRBV6-3; d_call: -; clone_size: few; j_call: TRBJ2-2; cdr3_length: 15; cdr3_aa: CASSDGTTNTGELFF; cdr3_nt: TGTGCCAGCAGTGACGGGACAACGAACACCGGGGAGCTGTTTTTT
v_call: TRBV11-3; d_call: -; clone_size: -; j_call: TRBJ2-7; cdr3_length: 15; cdr3_aa: CASSFGAGGGSEQYF; cdr3_nt: TGTGCCAGCAGCTTCGGAGCGGGTGGCGGTAGTGAGCAGTACTTC
v_call: TRBV6-5; d_call: -; clone_size: -; j_call: TRBJ1-2; cdr3_length: 15; cdr3_aa: CASRAAGVPNYGYTF; cdr3_nt: TGTGCCAGCAGAGCAGCGGGGGTCCCAAACTATGGCTACACCTTC
v_call: TRBV6-5; d_call: TRBD1; clone_size: -; j_call: TRBJ1-5; cdr3_length: 15; cdr3_aa: CASGGLTGDNQPQHF; cdr3_nt: TGTGCCAGCGGCGGATTGACAGGGGACAATCAGCCCCAGCATTTT
v_call: TRBV7-2; d_call: TRBD1; clone_size: -; j_call: TRBJ1-4; cdr3_length: 14; cdr3_aa: CASSFGTGYEKLFF; cdr3_nt: TGTGCCAGCAGCTTCGGGACAGGGTATGAAAAACTGTTTTTT
v_call: TRBV15; d_call: -; clone_size: -; j_call: TRBJ2-5; cdr3_length: 16; cdr3_aa: CATSRDAWEIQETQYF; cdr3_nt: TGTGCCACCAGCAGAGATGCGTGGGAGATCCAAGAGACCCAGTACTTC
v_call: TRBV24-1; d_call: -; clone_size: -; j_call: TRBJ1-4; cdr3_length: 15; cdr3_aa: CATSDSGATNEKLFF; cdr3_nt: TGTGCCACCAGTGATTCAGGGGCGACTAATGAAAAACTGTTTTTT
v_call: TRBV28; d_call: TRBD1; clone_size: -; j_call: TRBJ1-5; cdr3_length: 15; cdr3_aa: CASSGRQGVEQPQHF; cdr3_nt: TGTGCCAGCAGTGGTCGACAGGGGGTGGAGCAGCCCCAGCATTTT
v_call: TRBV30; d_call: TRBD1; clone_size: -; j_call: TRBJ2-2; cdr3_length: 15; cdr3_aa: CAWSEDRGHTGELFF; cdr3_nt: TGTGCCTGGAGCGAAGACAGGGGGCATACCGGGGAGCTGTTTTTT
v_call: TRBV5-1; d_call: -; clone_size: -; j_call: TRBJ2-1; cdr3_length: 15; cdr3_aa: CASSLETSTYNEQFF; cdr3_nt: TGCGCCAGCAGCTTGGAAACTAGTACTTACAATGAGCAGTTCTTC
v_call: TRBV13; d_call: TRBD2; clone_size: -; j_call: TRBJ2-1; cdr3_length: 15; cdr3_aa: CASSLTSGTYNEQFF; cdr3_nt: TGTGCCAGCAGCTTGACTAGCGGAACCTACAATGAGCAGTTCTTC
v_call: TRBV6-1; d_call: -; clone_size: once; j_call: TRBJ1-2; cdr3_length: 14; cdr3_aa: CASSEVGGRDGYTF; cdr3_nt: TGTGCCAGCAGTGAGGTGGGGGGACGGGATGGCTACACCTTC
v_call: TRBV6-6; d_call: TRBD1; clone_size: -; j_call: TRBJ1-2; cdr3_length: 13; cdr3_aa: CASSPEGARGYTF; cdr3_nt: TGTGCCAGCAGCCCGGAGGGGGCGCGGGGCTACACCTTC
v_call: TRBV7-3; d_call: TRBD2; clone_size: -; j_call: TRBJ2-2; cdr3_length: 16; cdr3_aa: CASSTTGRGDTGELFF; cdr3_nt: TGTGCCAGCAGCACCACAGGGCGGGGGGACACCGGGGAGCTGTTTTTT
v_call: TRBV4-2; d_call: TRBD1; clone_size: once; j_call: TRBJ1-4; cdr3_length: 17; cdr3_aa: CASSQRTGVGWNEKLFF; cdr3_nt: TGTGCCAGCAGCCAACGAACAGGGGTGGGGTGGAATGAAAAACTGTTTTTT
v_call: TRBV19; d_call: TRBD1; clone_size: few; j_call: TRBJ1-5; cdr3_length: 15; cdr3_aa: CASIANRGGNQPQHF; cdr3_nt: TGTGCCAGTATCGCGAACAGGGGCGGGAATCAGCCCCAGCATTTT
v_call: TRBV11-3; d_call: TRBD2; clone_size: -; j_call: TRBJ2-3; cdr3_length: 16; cdr3_aa: CASSQGTSGRTDTQYF; cdr3_nt: TGTGCCAGCAGCCAAGGGACTAGCGGACGCACAGATACGCAGTATTTT
v_call: TRBV28; d_call: TRBD1; clone_size: -; j_call: TRBJ1-1; cdr3_length: 12; cdr3_aa: CASSTDRGRAFF; cdr3_nt: TGTGCCAGCAGTACTGACAGGGGACGAGCTTTCTTT
v_call: TRBV4-3; d_call: -; clone_size: -; j_call: TRBJ1-1; cdr3_length: 12; cdr3_aa: CASSQGRTEAFF; cdr3_nt: TGCGCCAGCAGCCAAGGCCGGACTGAAGCTTTCTTT
v_call: TRBV19; d_call: TRBD1; clone_size: -; j_call: TRBJ1-2; cdr3_length: 14; cdr3_aa: CASRGTGGNYGYTF; cdr3_nt: TGTGCCAGTAGAGGGACAGGGGGAAACTATGGCTACACCTTC
v_call: TRBV7-2; d_call: -; clone_size: -; j_call: TRBJ1-3; cdr3_length: 15; cdr3_aa: CASSAQMGPGNTIYF; cdr3_nt: TGTGCCAGCAGCGCACAGATGGGGCCTGGAAACACCATATATTTT
v_call: TRBV7-6; d_call: -; clone_size: -; j_call: TRBJ2-2; cdr3_length: 13; cdr3_aa: CASSLSGTGELFF; cdr3_nt: TGTGCCAGCAGCCTCTCGGGCACCGGGGAGCTGTTTTTT
v_call: TRBV18; d_call: TRBD1; clone_size: -; j_call: TRBJ1-2; cdr3_length: 17; cdr3_aa: CASSPFAPGTGDYGYTF; cdr3_nt: TGTGCCAGCTCACCGTTTGCCCCCGGGACAGGGGACTATGGCTACACCTTC
v_call: TRBV14; d_call: -; clone_size: -; j_call: TRBJ2-5; cdr3_length: 15; cdr3_aa: CASSQDANAVRAQYF; cdr3_nt: TGTGCCAGCAGCCAAGATGCTAATGCGGTCCGGGCCCAGTACTTC
v_call: TRBV18; d_call: TRBD1; clone_size: -; j_call: TRBJ2-4; cdr3_length: 15; cdr3_aa: CASSPETGTKNIQYF; cdr3_nt: TGTGCCAGCTCACCCGAGACAGGGACCAAAAACATTCAGTACTTC
v_call: TRBV11-2; d_call: -; clone_size: -; j_call: TRBJ2-1; cdr3_length: 14; cdr3_aa: CASSLESIVNEQFF; cdr3_nt: TGTGCCAGCAGCTTAGAGTCCATAGTCAATGAGCAGTTCTTC
v_call: TRBV13; d_call: TRBD1; clone_size: -; j_call: TRBJ1-1; cdr3_length: 16; cdr3_aa: CASSTGDRVRNTEAFF; cdr3_nt: TGTGCCAGCAGCACGGGGGACAGGGTGAGGAACACTGAAGCTTTCTTT
v_call: TRBV5-6; d_call: TRBD1; clone_size: -; j_call: TRBJ2-7; cdr3_length: 18; cdr3_aa: CASSPGTGAITTSYEQYF; cdr3_nt: TGTGCCAGCAGCCCCGGGACAGGGGCGATAACAACTTCCTACGAGCAGTACTTC
v_call: TRBV19; d_call: -; clone_size: -; j_call: TRBJ1-4; cdr3_length: 16; cdr3_aa: CASTGPPGSTNEKLFF; cdr3_nt: TGTGCCAGTACCGGGCCACCCGGGAGCACTAATGAAAAACTGTTTTTT
v_call: TRBV27; d_call: -; clone_size: -; j_call: TRBJ2-1; cdr3_length: 12; cdr3_aa: CASSTGWDEQFF; cdr3_nt: TGTGCCAGCAGCACGGGGTGGGATGAGCAGTTCTTC
v_call: TRBV10-3; d_call: TRBD2; clone_size: few; j_call: TRBJ2-3; cdr3_length: 15; cdr3_aa: CAISLSSGGTDTQYF; cdr3_nt: TGTGCCATCAGCCTTTCTAGCGGGGGCACAGATACGCAGTATTTT
v_call: TRBV20-1; d_call: -; clone_size: -; j_call: TRBJ1-2; cdr3_length: 10; cdr3_aa: CSARRDGYTF; cdr3_nt: TGCAGTGCTAGAAGAGATGGCTACACCTTC
v_call: TRBV18; d_call: -; clone_size: -; j_call: TRBJ1-1; cdr3_length: 15; cdr3_aa: CASSPRQSRGTEAFF; cdr3_nt: TGTGCCAGCTCACCTCGACAGTCTAGGGGCACTGAAGCTTTCTTT
v_call: TRBV3-1/TRBV3-2; d_call: -; clone_size: once; j_call: TRBJ2-1; cdr3_length: 14; cdr3_aa: CASSQDSRGNEQFF; cdr3_nt: TGTGCCAGCAGCCAAGATTCAAGGGGTAATGAGCAGTTCTTC
v_call: TRBV6-4; d_call: TRBD1; clone_size: -; j_call: TRBJ2-3; cdr3_length: 13; cdr3_aa: CASSFGTADTQYF; cdr3_nt: TGTGCCAGCAGTTTCGGGACAGCAGATACGCAGTATTTT
v_call: TRBV11-2; d_call: TRBD2; clone_size: once; j_call: TRBJ2-5; cdr3_length: 16; cdr3_aa: CASSYSSGGADETQYF; cdr3_nt: TGTGCCAGCAGCTATTCTAGCGGGGGGGCCGATGAGACCCAGTACTTC
v_call: TRBV28; d_call: TRBD1; clone_size: -; j_call: TRBJ1-1; cdr3_length: 16; cdr3_aa: CASSPHSTGENTEAFF; cdr3_nt: TGTGCCAGCAGTCCTCACTCGACAGGGGAGAACACTGAAGCTTTCTTT
v_call: TRBV11-2; d_call: -; clone_size: -; j_call: TRBJ2-5; cdr3_length: 13; cdr3_aa: CASSLGTEETQYF; cdr3_nt: TGTGCCAGCAGCTTAGGGACAGAAGAGACCCAGTACTTC
v_call: TRBV11-3; d_call: -; clone_size: -; j_call: TRBJ2-1; cdr3_length: 18; cdr3_aa: CASSLDQGGSSSYNEQFF; cdr3_nt: TGTGCCAGCAGCTTAGATCAAGGAGGGAGTAGCTCCTACAATGAGCAGTTCTTC
v_call: TRBV7-2; d_call: -; clone_size: -; j_call: TRBJ1-2; cdr3_length: 12; cdr3_aa: CASSYTGYGYTF; cdr3_nt: TGTGCCAGCAGCTACACAGGGTATGGCTACACCTTC
v_call: TRBV24-1; d_call: -; clone_size: -; j_call: TRBJ2-7; cdr3_length: 13; cdr3_aa: CATSGRGSYEQYF; cdr3_nt: TGTGCCACCAGTGGAAGGGGCTCCTACGAGCAGTACTTC
v_call: TRBV29-1; d_call: TRBD1; clone_size: -; j_call: TRBJ1-1; cdr3_length: 13; cdr3_aa: CSVKGQPNTEAFF; cdr3_nt: TGCAGCGTTAAGGGACAGCCGAACACTGAAGCTTTCTTT
v_call: TRBV5-1; d_call: -; clone_size: -; j_call: TRBJ1-2; cdr3_length: 15; cdr3_aa: CASSLNSGPGVGYTF; cdr3_nt: TGCGCCAGCAGCTTGAATTCGGGGCCAGGGGTTGGCTACACCTTC
v_call: TRBV15; d_call: TRBD1; clone_size: -; j_call: TRBJ2-1; cdr3_length: 16; cdr3_aa: CATSRVKGQGADEQFF; cdr3_nt: TGTGCCACCAGCAGAGTAAAGGGACAGGGTGCGGATGAGCAGTTCTTC